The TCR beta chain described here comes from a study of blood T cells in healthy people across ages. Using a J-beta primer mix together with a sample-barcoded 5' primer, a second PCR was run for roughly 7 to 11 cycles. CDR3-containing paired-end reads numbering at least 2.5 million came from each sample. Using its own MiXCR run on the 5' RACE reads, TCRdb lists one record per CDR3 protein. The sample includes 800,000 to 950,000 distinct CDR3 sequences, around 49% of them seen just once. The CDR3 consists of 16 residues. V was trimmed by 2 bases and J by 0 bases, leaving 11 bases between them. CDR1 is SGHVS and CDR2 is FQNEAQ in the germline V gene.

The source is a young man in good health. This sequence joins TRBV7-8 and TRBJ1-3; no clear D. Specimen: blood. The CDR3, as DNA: TGTGCCAGCAGCTTAACCGGGATCAGCTCTGGAAACACCATATATTTT. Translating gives CASSLTGISSGNTIYF. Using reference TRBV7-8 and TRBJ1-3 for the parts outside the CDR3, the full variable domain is GAGVSQSPRYKVAKRGQDVALRCDPISGHVSLFWYQQALGQGPEFLTYFQNEAQLDKSGLPSDRFFAERPEGSVSTLKIQRTQQEDSAVYLCASSLTGISSGNTIYFGEGSWLTVV.